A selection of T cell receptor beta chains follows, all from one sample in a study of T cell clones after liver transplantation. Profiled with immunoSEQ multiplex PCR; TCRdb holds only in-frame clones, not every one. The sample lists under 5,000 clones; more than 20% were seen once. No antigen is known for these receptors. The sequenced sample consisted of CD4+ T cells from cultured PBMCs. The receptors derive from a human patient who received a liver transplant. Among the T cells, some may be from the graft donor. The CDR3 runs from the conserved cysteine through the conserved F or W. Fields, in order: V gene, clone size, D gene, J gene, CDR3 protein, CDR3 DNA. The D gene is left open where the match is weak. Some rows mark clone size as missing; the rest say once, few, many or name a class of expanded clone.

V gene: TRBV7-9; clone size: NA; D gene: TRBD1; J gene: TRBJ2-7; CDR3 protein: CASSLSGDRGHEQYF; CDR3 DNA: TGTGCCAGCAGCTTAAGTGGAGACAGGGGGCACGAGCAGTACTTC
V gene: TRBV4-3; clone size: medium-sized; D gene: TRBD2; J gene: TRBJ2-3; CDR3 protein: CASSNYLAGRQRSTDTQYF; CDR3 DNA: TGCGCCAGCAGCAATTATCTAGCGGGCCGCCAAAGGAGCACAGATACGCAGTATTTT
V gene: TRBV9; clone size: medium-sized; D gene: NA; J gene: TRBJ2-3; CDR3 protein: CASSIGTDTQYF; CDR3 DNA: TGTGCCAGCAGCATAGGCACAGATACGCAGTATTTT
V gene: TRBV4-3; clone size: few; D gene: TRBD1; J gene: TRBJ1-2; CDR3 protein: CASSPEPRGRPYGYTF; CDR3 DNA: TGCGCCAGCAGCCCCGAGCCCAGGGGGCGTCCCTATGGCTACACCTTC
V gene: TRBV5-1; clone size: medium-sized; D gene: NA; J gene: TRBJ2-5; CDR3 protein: CASSSTLSETQYF; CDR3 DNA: TGCGCCAGCAGCTCGACCTTATCCGAGACCCAGTACTTC
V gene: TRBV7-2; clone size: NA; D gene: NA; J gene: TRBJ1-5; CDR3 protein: CASKFRPGGNQPQHF; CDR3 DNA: TGTGCCAGCAAATTCCGCCCCGGGGGCAATCAGCCCCAGCATTTT
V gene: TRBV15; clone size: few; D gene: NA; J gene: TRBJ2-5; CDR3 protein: CATSRVRTETQYF; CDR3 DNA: TGTGCCACCAGCAGAGTTCGGACGGAGACCCAGTACTTC
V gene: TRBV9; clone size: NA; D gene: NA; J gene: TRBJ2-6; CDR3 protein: CASSSRWASGANVLTF; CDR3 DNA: TGTGCCAGCAGCAGTAGGTGGGCCTCTGGGGCCAACGTCCTGACTTTC
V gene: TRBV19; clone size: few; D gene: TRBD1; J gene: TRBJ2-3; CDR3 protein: CASSISLGTGVDTQYF; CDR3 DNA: TGTGCCAGTAGTATTAGTCTGGGGACAGGGGTGGATACGCAGTATTTT
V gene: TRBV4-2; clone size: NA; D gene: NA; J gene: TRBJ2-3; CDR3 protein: CASSQQLGEWDTQYF; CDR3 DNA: TGTGCCAGCAGCCAACAACTGGGGGAATGGGATACGCAGTATTTT
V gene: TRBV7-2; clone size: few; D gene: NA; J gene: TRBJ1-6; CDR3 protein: CASGGPSWANSPLHF; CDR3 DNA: TGTGCCAGCGGGGGACCCTCGTGGGCTAATTCACCCCTCCACTTT
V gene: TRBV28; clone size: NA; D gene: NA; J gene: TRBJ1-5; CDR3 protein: CASSLGGDSNQPQHF; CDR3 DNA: TGTGCCAGCAGTTTAGGAGGGGATAGCAATCAGCCCCAGCATTTT
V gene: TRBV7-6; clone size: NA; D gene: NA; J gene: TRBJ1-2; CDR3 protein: CASSLDGGPLAYGYTF; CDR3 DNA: TGTGCCAGCAGCTTAGATGGGGGGCCGTTAGCCTATGGCTACACCTTC
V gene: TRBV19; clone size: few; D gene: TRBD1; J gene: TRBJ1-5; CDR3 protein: CASRRQGAQEGQPQHF; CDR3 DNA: TGTGCCAGTAGACGACAGGGGGCCCAAGAAGGTCAGCCCCAGCATTTT
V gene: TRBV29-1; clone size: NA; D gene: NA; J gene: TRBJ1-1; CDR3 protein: CSVIGRQNTEAFF; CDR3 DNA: TGCAGCGTTATCGGGAGGCAAAACACTGAAGCTTTCTTT
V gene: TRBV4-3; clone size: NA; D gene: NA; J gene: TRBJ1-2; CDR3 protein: CASSQVVVRGYGYTF; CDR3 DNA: TGCGCCAGCAGCCAAGTAGTAGTCAGGGGCTATGGCTACACCTTC
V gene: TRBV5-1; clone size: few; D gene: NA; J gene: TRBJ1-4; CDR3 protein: CASSPGTEMGKLFF; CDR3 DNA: TGCGCCAGCAGCCCAGGGACCGAGATGGGAAAACTGTTTTTT
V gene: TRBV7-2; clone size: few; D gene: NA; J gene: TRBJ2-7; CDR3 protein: CASSLAPSSSHLYEQYF; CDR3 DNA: TGTGCCAGCAGCTTAGCGCCTTCTTCCAGCCACTTATACGAGCAGTACTTC
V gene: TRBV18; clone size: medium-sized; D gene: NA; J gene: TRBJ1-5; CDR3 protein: CASSRVFREDQPQHF; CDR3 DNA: TGTGCCAGCTCACGCGTTTTCAGGGAGGATCAGCCCCAGCATTTT
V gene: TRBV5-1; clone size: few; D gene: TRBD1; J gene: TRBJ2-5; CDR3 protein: CASSFTGGRETQYF; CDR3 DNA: TGCGCCAGCAGCTTTACAGGGGGCCGTGAGACCCAGTACTTC
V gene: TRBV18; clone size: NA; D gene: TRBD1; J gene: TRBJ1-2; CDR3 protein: CASSPSAVEAGGRGYTF; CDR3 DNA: TGTGCCAGCTCACCCTCCGCTGTGGAGGCAGGGGGTAGAGGCTACACCTTC
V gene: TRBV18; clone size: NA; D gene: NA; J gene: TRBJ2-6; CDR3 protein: CASSPPISGANVLTF; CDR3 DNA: TGTGCCAGCTCACCACCGATCTCAGGGGCCAACGTCCTGACTTTC
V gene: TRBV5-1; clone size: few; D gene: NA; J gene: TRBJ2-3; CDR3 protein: CASSFTDTQYF; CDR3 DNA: TGCGCCAGCAGCTTCACAGATACGCAGTATTTT
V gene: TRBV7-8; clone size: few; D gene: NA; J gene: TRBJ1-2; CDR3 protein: CASSPTSAGRHGYTF; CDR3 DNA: TGTGCCAGCAGTCCCACGTCAGCAGGGAGGCATGGCTACACCTTC
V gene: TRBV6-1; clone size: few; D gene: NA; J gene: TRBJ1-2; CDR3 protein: CASLRPGGNYGYTF; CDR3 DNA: TGTGCCAGCCTGAGGCCCGGGGGAAACTATGGCTACACCTTC
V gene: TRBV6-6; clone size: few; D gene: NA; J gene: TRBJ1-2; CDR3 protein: CASLRPGGNYGYTF; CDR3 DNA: TGTGCCAGCCTGAGGCCCGGGGGAAACTATGGCTACACCTTC
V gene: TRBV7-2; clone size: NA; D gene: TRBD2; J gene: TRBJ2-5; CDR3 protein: CASSNLLAGASQYF; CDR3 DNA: TGTGCCAGCAGCAACTTACTAGCGGGGGCATCGCAGTACTTC
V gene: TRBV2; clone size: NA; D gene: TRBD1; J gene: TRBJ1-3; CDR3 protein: CASSQRQGTGNTIYF; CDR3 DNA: TGTGCCAGCAGTCAAAGACAGGGCACGGGAAACACCATATATTTT
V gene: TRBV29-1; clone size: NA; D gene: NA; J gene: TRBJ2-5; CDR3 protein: CSASGLFETQYF; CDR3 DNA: TGCAGCGCCTCGGGACTCTTCGAGACCCAGTACTTC
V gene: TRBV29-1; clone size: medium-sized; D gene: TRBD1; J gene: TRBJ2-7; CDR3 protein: CSVQTGNEQYF; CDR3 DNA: TGCAGCGTCCAGACAGGGAACGAGCAGTACTTC
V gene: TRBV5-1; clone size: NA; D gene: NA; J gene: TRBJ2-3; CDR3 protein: CASSLAEGKDTQYF; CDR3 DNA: TGCGCCAGCAGCTTGGCGGAGGGGAAGGATACGCAGTATTTT
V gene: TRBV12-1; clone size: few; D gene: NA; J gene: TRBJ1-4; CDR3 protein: CASSHRIGVGPYEKLFF; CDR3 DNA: TGTGCCAGCAGCCACAGGATCGGGGTTGGGCCTTACGAAAAACTGTTTTTT
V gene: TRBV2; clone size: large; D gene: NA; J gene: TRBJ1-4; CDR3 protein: CASSATATINEKLFF; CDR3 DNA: TGTGCCAGCAGTGCGACAGCGACGATTAATGAAAAACTGTTTTTT
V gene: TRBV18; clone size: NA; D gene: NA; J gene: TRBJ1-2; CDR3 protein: CASSPSGYGYTF; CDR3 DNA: TGTGCCAGCTCACCGAGCGGGTATGGCTACACCTTC
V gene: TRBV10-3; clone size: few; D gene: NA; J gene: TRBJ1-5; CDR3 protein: CAISEEIGQPQHF; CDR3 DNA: TGTGCCATCAGTGAAGAGATAGGTCAGCCCCAGCATTTT
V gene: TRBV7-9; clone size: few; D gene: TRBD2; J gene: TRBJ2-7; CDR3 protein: CASSPQREYEQYF; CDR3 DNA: TGTGCCAGCAGCCCCCAGCGGGAGTACGAGCAGTACTTC
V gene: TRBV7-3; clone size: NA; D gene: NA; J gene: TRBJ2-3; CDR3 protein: CASSLSPARDTQYF; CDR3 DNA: TGTGCCAGCAGCTTATCCCCGGCGAGGGATACGCAGTATTTT
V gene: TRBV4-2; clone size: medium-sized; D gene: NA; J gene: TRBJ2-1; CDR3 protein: CASSQGPSTSYNEQFF; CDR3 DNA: TGTGCCAGCAGCCAAGGCCCCAGTACCTCCTACAATGAGCAGTTCTTC
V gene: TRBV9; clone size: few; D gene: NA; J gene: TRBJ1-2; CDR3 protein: CASSLYVGGYTF; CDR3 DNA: TGTGCCAGCAGCTTATATGTCGGGGGCTACACCTTC
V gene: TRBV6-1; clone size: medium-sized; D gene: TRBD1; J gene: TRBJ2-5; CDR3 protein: CASRDRATETQYF; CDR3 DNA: TGTGCCAGCAGGGACAGGGCAACGGAGACCCAGTACTTC
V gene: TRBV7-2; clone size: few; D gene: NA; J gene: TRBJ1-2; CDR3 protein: CASSFAGYYGYTF; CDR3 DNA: TGTGCCAGCAGCTTCGCCGGATACTATGGCTACACCTTC
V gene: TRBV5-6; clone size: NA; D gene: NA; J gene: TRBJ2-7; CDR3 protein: CASSLGGGTPYEQYF; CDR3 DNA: TGTGCCAGCAGCTTGGGCGGCGGGACCCCCTACGAGCAGTACTTC
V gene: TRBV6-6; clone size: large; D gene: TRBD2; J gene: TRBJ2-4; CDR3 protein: CASSYSGGDKNIQYF; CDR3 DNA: TGTGCCAGCAGTTACTCCGGGGGGGACAAAAACATTCAGTACTTC
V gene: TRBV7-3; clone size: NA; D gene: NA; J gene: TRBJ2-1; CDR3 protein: CASSLLNDYYNEQFF; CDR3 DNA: TGTGCCAGCAGCTTATTAAATGACTATTACAATGAGCAGTTCTTC
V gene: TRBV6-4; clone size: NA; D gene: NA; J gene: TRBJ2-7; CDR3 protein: CASSDPTDRRIGWYEQYF; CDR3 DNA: TGTGCCAGCAGTGACCCAACGGACAGACGTATTGGGTGGTACGAGCAGTACTTC
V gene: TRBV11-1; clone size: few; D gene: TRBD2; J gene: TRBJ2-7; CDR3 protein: CASSSGRAREQYF; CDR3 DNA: TGTGCCAGCAGCTCCGGGAGGGCCCGCGAGCAGTACTTC
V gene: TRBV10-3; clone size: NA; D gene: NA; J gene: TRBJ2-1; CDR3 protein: CAISDDQGGEQFF; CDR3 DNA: TGTGCCATCAGTGACGATCAGGGGGGTGAGCAGTTCTTC